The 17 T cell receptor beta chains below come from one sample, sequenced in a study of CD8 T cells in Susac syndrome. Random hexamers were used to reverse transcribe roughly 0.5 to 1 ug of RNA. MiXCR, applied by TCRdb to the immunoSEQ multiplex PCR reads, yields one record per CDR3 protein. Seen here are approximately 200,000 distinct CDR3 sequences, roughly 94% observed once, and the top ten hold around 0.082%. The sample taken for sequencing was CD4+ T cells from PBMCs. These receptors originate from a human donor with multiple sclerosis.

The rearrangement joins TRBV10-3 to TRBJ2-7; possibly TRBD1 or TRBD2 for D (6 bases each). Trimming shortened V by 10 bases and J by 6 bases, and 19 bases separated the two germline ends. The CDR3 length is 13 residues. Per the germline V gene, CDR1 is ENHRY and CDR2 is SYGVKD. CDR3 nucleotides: TGTGCCACCCAATGGACAGCGGAGGGCGAGCAGTACTTC. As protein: CATQWTAEGEQYF.

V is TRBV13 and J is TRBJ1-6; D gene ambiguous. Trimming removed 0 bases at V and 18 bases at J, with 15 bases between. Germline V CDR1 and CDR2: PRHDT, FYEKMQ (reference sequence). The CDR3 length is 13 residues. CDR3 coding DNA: TGTGCCAGCAGCTTAGGCAAAGAAGCCCCACCCCACTTT. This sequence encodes CASSLGKEAPPHF.

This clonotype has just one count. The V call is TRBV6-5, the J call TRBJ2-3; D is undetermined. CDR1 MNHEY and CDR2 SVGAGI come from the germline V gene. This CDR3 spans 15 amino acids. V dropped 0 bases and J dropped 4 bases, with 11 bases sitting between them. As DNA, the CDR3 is TGTGCCAGCAGTTACTCGTTTGGGGTGCCAGATACGCAGTATTTT. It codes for CASSYSFGVPDTQYF.

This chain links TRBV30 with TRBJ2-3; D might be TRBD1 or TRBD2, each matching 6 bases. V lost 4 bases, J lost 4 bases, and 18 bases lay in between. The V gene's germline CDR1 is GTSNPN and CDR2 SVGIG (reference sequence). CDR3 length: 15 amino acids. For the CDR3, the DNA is TGTGCCTGGAATAAGGCAGGGGAGGCACCAGATACGCAGTATTTT. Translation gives CAWNKAGEAPDTQYF.

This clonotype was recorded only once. CDR3 loop: CASSLPSDSVSNQPQHF. The CDR3 DNA reads as TGTGCCAGCAGTTTACCCTCGGACAGTGTTAGCAATCAGCCCCAGCATTTT. The chain couples TRBV28 to TRBJ1-5; D possibly corresponds to TRBD1 (6 bases). This CDR3 contains 17 residues. The germline V gene encodes CDR1 MDHEN and CDR2 SYDVKM. Trimming took 2 bases from V and 0 from J, leaving 14 bases between them. Complete variable domain (other parts from reference TRBV28 and TRBJ1-5): DVKVTQSSRYLVKRTGEKVFLECVQDMDHENMFWYRQDPGLGLRLIYFSYDVKMKEKGDIPEGYSVSREKKERFSLILESASTNQTSMYLCASSLPSDSVSNQPQHFGDGTRLSIL.

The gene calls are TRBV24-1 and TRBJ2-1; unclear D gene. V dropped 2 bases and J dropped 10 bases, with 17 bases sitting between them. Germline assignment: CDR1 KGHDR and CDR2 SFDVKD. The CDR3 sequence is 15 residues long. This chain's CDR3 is CATSDWTDEFFEQFF. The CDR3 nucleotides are TGTGCCACCAGTGATTGGACGGATGAGTTCTTCGAGCAGTTCTTC.

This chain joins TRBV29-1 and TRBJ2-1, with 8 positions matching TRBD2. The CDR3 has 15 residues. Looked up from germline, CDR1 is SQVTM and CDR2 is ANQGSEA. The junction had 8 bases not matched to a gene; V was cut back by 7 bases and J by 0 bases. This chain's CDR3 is CSAPTGGSSYNEQFF. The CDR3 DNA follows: TGCAGCGCCCCTACGGGGGGGAGCTCCTACAATGAGCAGTTCTTC.

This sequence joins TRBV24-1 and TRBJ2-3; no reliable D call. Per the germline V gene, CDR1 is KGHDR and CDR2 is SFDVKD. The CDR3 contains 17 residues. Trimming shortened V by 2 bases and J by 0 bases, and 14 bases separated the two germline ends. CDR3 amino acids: CATSDSAGGPSTDTQYF. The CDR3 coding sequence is TGTGCCACCAGTGATTCGGCAGGCGGCCCTAGCACAGATACGCAGTATTTT.

In DNA form, the CDR3 reads TGCAGTGCAACCCCCAGCACAGATACGCAGTATTTT. This encodes CSATPSTDTQYF. The chain joins TRBV20-1 to TRBJ2-3; D remains ambiguous. The CDR3 is 12 amino acids. The germline V and J ends were trimmed by 6 bases and 0 bases, with 7 bases remaining between them. Germline V gene sequence: CDR1 DFQATT, CDR2 SNEGSKA (reference sequence).

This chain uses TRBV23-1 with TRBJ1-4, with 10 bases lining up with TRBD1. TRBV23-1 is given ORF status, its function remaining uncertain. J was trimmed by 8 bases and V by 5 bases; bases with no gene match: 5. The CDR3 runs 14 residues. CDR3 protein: CASSSDRGPEKLFF. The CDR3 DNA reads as TGCGCCAGCAGTTCAGACAGGGGGCCGGAAAAACTGTTTTTT.

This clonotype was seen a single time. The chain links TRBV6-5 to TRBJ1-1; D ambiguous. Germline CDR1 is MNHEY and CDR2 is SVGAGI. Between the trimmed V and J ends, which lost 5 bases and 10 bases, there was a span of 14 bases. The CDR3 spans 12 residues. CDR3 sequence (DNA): TGTGCCAGCAGTCCGCTTAGAGGTGGAGCTTTCTTT. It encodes CASSPLRGGAFF.

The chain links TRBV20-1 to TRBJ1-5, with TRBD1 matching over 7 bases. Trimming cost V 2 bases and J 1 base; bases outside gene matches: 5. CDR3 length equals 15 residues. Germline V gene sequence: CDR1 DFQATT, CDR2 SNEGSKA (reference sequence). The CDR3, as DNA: TGCAGTGCTAGATTCCCAGGGGGGAGCAATCAGCCCCAGCATTTT. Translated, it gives CSARFPGGSNQPQHF.

For the CDR3, the DNA is TGTGCCAGCAGCCCTGGGACAGGGGGCGCCGGAGGCGCTGAAGCTTTCTTT. It specifies CASSPGTGGAGGAEAFF. The chain has TRBV3-1 and TRBJ1-1, with TRBD1 matching over 12 bases. V gave up 4 bases and J gave up 6 bases; unmatched junction bases: 12. CDR3 length equals 17 residues. Germline values: CDR1 LGHDT, CDR2 YNNKEL (reference sequence).

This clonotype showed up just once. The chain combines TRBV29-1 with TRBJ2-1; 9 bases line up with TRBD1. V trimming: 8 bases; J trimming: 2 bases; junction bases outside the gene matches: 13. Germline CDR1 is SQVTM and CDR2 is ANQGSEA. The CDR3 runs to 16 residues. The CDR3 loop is CSFGTGRSGAYNEQFF. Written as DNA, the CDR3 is TGCAGCTTCGGGACAGGGCGATCGGGGGCCTACAATGAGCAGTTCTTC.

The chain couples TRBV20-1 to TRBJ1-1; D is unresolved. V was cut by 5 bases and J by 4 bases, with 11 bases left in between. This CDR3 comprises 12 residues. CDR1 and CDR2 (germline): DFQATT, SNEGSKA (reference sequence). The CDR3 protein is CSAPRAGTEAFF. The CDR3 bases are TGCAGTGCTCCCCGGGCAGGCACTGAAGCTTTCTTT.

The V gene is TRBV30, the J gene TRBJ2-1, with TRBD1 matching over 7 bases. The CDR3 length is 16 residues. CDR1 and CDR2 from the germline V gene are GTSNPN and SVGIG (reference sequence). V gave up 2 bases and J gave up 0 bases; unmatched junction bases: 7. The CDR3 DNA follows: TGTGCCTGGAGTTTGGGGGACAGTATCTCCTACAATGAGCAGTTCTTC. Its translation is CAWSLGDSISYNEQFF.

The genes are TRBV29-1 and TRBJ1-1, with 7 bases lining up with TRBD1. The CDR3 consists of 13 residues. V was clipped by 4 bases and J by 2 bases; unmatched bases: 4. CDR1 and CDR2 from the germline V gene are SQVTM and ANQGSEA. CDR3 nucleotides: TGCAGCGTTGGCGCAGGGGGAAACACTGAAGCTTTCTTT. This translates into CSVGAGGNTEAFF.